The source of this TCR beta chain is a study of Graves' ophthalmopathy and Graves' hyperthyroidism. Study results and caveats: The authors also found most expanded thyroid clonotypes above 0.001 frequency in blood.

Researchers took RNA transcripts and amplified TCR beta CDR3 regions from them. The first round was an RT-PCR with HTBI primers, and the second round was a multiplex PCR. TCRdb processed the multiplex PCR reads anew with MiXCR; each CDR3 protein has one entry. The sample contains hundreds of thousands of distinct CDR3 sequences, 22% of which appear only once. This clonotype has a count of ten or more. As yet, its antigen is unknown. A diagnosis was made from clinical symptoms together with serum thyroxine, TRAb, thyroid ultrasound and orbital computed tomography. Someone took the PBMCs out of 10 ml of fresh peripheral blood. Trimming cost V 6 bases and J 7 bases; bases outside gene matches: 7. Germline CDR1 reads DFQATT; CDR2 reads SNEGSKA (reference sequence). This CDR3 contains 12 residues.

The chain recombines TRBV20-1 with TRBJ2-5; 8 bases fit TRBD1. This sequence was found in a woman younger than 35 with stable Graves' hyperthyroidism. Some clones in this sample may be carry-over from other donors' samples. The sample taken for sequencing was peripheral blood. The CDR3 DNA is TGCAGTGCCCCACACGGGACAGGGACCCAGTACTTC. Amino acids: CSAPHGTGTQYF.